The 12 T cell receptor beta chains below were found in one sample sequenced in a study of blood T cells in healthy people across ages (dated by TCRdb to the mid-2010s). Library prep was done by 5' RACE. The sequencer listed for this sample is Illumina HiSeq 2500. A second 7 to 11 cycle PCR used a sample-barcoded 5' primer and a J-beta primer mix. TCRdb trimmed public reads at Q25 via fastp, called clones via MiXCR and kept in-frame beta chains. Identical CDR3 protein sequences are pooled into one entry, listed with their most common genes and DNA. The sample profile shows about 1.4 million distinct CDR3 sequences; around 59% of them were found once. Approximately 7% of the sample is taken by the ten largest. Sequencing input: blood. The origin of the receptors is a man between 18 and 29 years old in good health.

This clonotype was picked up a small number of times. The chain recombines TRBV7-2 with TRBJ2-7; no reliable D call. The V gene lost 3 bases and the J gene lost 3 bases, with 6 bases spanning the gap. The CDR3 has 12 residues. Per germline, CDR1 SGHTA and CDR2 FQGNSA. CDR3 amino acids: CASSLPYYEQYF. As DNA, the CDR3 is TGTGCCAGCAGCTTGCCCTACTACGAGCAGTACTTC.

V and J are TRBV5-1 and TRBJ1-1, with 8 bases that match TRBD1. Germline loops: CDR1 SGHRS, CDR2 YFSETQ. The V and J ends lost 2 bases and 4 bases, in that order; junction bases with no gene match: 4. CDR3 length: 14 residues. CDR3 DNA: TGCGCCAGCAGCTTAAGGACAGGGATCACTGAAGCTTTCTTT. The encoded protein is CASSLRTGITEAFF.

The rearrangement links TRBV29-1 to TRBJ1-2; 8 nucleotides match TRBD1. V was clipped by 6 bases and J by 4 bases; unmatched bases: 10. Germline CDR1 is SQVTM and CDR2 is ANQGSEA. The length of the CDR3 is 14 residues. The CDR3: CSVRGRDRPYGYTF. CDR3 nucleotides: TGCAGCGTCCGGGGACGGGACAGGCCCTATGGCTACACCTTC.

The chain recombines TRBV27 with TRBJ1-5; 10 positions match TRBD1. This CDR3 has 16 residues. Germline CDR1 reads MNHEY; CDR2 reads SMNVEV (reference sequence). Trimming at V came to 6 bases and at J to 2 bases, leaving 7 bases not matched to a gene. The CDR3 nucleotides read TGTGCCAGCAGCCTGACAGGGGGCCCGGGCAATCAGCCCCAGCATTTT. It encodes CASSLTGGPGNQPQHF.

CDR3 in amino acids: CASSLTGQGYEQYF. CDR3 sequence (DNA): TGTGCCAGCAGTCTGACCGGACAGGGATACGAGCAGTACTTC. This chain joins TRBV27 and TRBJ2-4; 8 positions agree with TRBD1. The J call is doubtful: the DNA matches TRBJ2-7 better. Germline values: CDR1 MNHEY, CDR2 SMNVEV (reference sequence). The CDR3 length is 14 residues.

This clonotype was seen only once. The chain is built from TRBV20-1 and TRBJ1-2; D gene uncertain. From germline, CDR1 is DFQATT and CDR2 SNEGSKA (reference sequence). This CDR3 comprises 13 residues. The V end lost 4 bases, the J end lost 0 bases, and 9 bases lay between the germline ends. The CDR3 protein is CSATDTSNYGYTF. CDR3 in DNA: TGCAGTGCTACCGACACGTCTAACTATGGCTACACCTTC.

The rearrangement uses TRBV20-1 and TRBJ2-1; TRBD1 might be the D (6 bases). Trimming pared 5 bases from V and 9 bases from J, leaving 14 bases between. The CDR3 runs to 12 residues. Germline-derived CDR1 and CDR2 are DFQATT and SNEGSKA (reference sequence). Written as DNA, the CDR3 is TGCAGTGCTCCGGACAGTTGGGGTGAGCAGTTCTTC. This gives the protein CSAPDSWGEQFF.

This chain's CDR3 is CASSLVGGRDGYTF. In DNA form, the CDR3 reads TGCGCCAGCAGCTTGGTTGGAGGAAGGGATGGCTACACCTTC. V usage is TRBV5-1 and J usage is TRBJ1-2; no definite D call. Per germline, CDR1 SGHRS and CDR2 YFSETQ. V was clipped by 0 bases and J by 6 bases, with 12 bases between them. The CDR3 spans 14 residues.

V usage is TRBV12-3 or TRBV12-4 and J usage is TRBJ2-1; the D is unclear. Trimming removed 8 bases from V and 2 bases from J, with 16 bases in between. The CDR3 totals 15 residues. CDR3 sequence: CASQFEENAYNEQFF. The CDR3 DNA sequence: TGTGCCAGCCAATTCGAGGAGAACGCCTACAATGAGCAGTTCTTC.

V usage is TRBV6-1 and J usage is TRBJ2-6, with 7 nucleotides matching TRBD1. Germline CDR1 reads MNHNS; CDR2 reads SASEGT. The V and J ends lost 4 bases and 0 bases, in that order; junction bases with no gene match: 3. CDR3 length: 16 amino acids. The CDR3 DNA reads TGTGCCAGCAGTGTAACAGGGGTCTCTGGGGCCAACGTCCTGACTTTC. It is translated as CASSVTGVSGANVLTF.

The rearrangement joins TRBV10-3 to TRBJ1-6; 11 bases are shared with TRBD1. Germline V CDR1 and CDR2: ENHRY, SYGVKD. This CDR3 comprises 13 residues. The junction had 3 bases not matched to a gene; V was cut back by 6 bases and J by 11 bases. CDR3 bases: TGTGCCATCAGGGGGGGACAGGGGGCACCCCTCCACTTT. Translation gives CAIRGGQGAPLHF.

The V call is TRBV7-2, the J call TRBJ1-5; no clear D. V lost 2 bases and J lost 5, with 7 bases in between. This CDR3 is built from 13 residues. Germline values: CDR1 SGHTA, CDR2 FQGNSA. CDR3: CASSLKADQPQHF. The CDR3 DNA sequence: TGTGCCAGCAGCTTAAAAGCAGATCAGCCCCAGCATTTT.